This TCR beta chain was sequenced in a study of Ad26.COV2.S vaccination and SARS-CoV-2 variants. At the level of the study: Enrolled in COV1001, the donor was in the Ad26.COV2.S trial arm, which received the vaccine.

Here immunoSEQ multiplex PCR was the method, and the copy in TCRdb shows in-frame clones only, minus some. The data hold 380,000 or so clones, with 80% to 90% observed a single time. Regarding treatment: around 19 received Ad26.COV2.S at low or high dose, single or two shots; 5 received placebo; per-sample allocation not given. Vaccine and placebo recipients were sampled on day 63 after the first injection. Cohort 1b enrolled adults aged 18-55 years in Boston. From germline, CDR1 is SNHLY and CDR2 FYNNEI. The ends lost 6 bases at V and 8 bases at J; junction bases unmatched: 8. The CDR3 sequence is 14 residues long.

The sequence came from a person between 18 and 60 years old who received the Ad26.COV2.S COVID-19 vaccine or a placebo. This chain links TRBV2 with TRBJ2-1; 9 bases line up with TRBD2. The specimen comprised peripheral blood, sampled in a trial of Ad26.COV2.S vaccine versus placebo. The chain's CDR3 is CASSPYLAGYEQFF. CDR3 DNA: TGTGCCAGCAGCCCCTATCTAGCGGGATATGAGCAGTTCTTC.